Listed here are 21 T cell receptor beta chains from one sample, sequenced in a study of PD-1 blockade in classical Hodgkin lymphoma. Relapses following autologous stem cell transplantation were seen in all patients, with brentuximab vedotin exposure varying. Generated by immunoSEQ multiplex PCR, the TCRdb table keeps only in-frame clones and is missing some. This table has about 110,000 clones, around 89% appearing once. The sample in question was peripheral blood mononuclear cells (PBMCs), obtained before the second cycle of nivolumab. These TCRs come from a human donor with classical Hodgkin lymphoma.

The chain couples TRBV28 to TRBJ1-2; a weak D match, TRBD1 (5 bases). CDR1 and CDR2 from the germline V gene are MDHEN and SYDVKM. CDR3 length: 13 amino acids. Trimming took 3 bases from V and 7 from J, leaving 12 bases between them. The CDR3 sequence is CASSLPRVGGYTF. DNA of the CDR3: TGTGCCAGCAGTTTGCCCAGGGTGGGTGGCTACACCTTC.

This chain joins TRBV5-6 and TRBJ2-4, with D perhaps assigned TRBD1 or TRBD2 (6 bases each). In germline, CDR1 is SGHDT, CDR2 YYEEEE. The CDR3 loop spans 19 amino acids. V lost 0 bases, J lost 8 bases, and 27 bases lay in between. The CDR3 coding sequence is TGTGCCAGCAGCTTGGACCGCGGGGTTTACGGGACAAGGAGCGACATTCAGTACTTC. Translated, it gives CASSLDRGVYGTRSDIQYF.

The rearrangement joins TRBV5-4 to TRBJ2-7; possibly TRBD2 for D (5 bases). Trimming pared 0 bases from V and 5 bases from J, leaving 21 bases between. The CDR3 has 17 residues. CDR1 SGHNT and CDR2 YYREEE come from the germline V gene (reference sequence). CDR3 DNA: TGTGCCAGCAGCTTGGGCAGAGTGGGAGCTGGTAGAAACGAGCAGTACTTC. This encodes CASSLGRVGAGRNEQYF.

This chain uses TRBV2 with TRBJ2-6, with D perhaps matching TRBD1 or TRBD2 (5 bases each). Looked up from germline, CDR1 is SNHLY and CDR2 is FYNNEI. The CDR3 totals 18 residues. Trimming took off 5 bases at V and 0 bases at J, with 17 bases between the two ends. The CDR3 DNA follows: TGTGCCAGCAGTTCCGGGACGGTCATCAGCTCTGGGGCCAACGTCCTGACTTTC. Translated, it gives CASSSGTVISSGANVLTF.

The chain uses TRBV7-9 and TRBJ2-1; 7 bases align to TRBD1. Germline V gene sequence: CDR1 SEHNR, CDR2 FQNEAQ (reference sequence). The length of the CDR3 is 14 residues. V shed 2 bases, J shed 7 bases, and the junction held 5 bases outside the gene matches. The chain's CDR3 is CASSLSGTANEQFF. The DNA of the CDR3 is TGTGCCAGCAGCTTATCAGGGACAGCAAATGAGCAGTTCTTC.

The chain employs TRBV6-1 and TRBJ1-2, with D unresolved. Germline-derived CDR1 and CDR2 are MNHNS and SASEGT. Trimming removed 5 bases from V and 4 bases from J, with 8 bases in between. This CDR3 has 12 amino acids. The CDR3, as DNA: TGTGCCAGCAGTCCGACGGGCTATGGCTACACCTTC. Its protein is CASSPTGYGYTF.

This clone was seen a single time. The chain links TRBV6-1 to TRBJ1-1, with D unclear. The CDR3 runs 14 residues. The germline V and J ends were trimmed by 3 bases and 1 base, with 9 bases remaining between them. Germline CDR1 and CDR2: MNHNS and SASEGT. Here the CDR3 reads CASSDADENTEAFF. For the CDR3, the DNA is TGTGCCAGCAGTGACGCCGACGAGAACACTGAAGCTTTCTTT.

This clone showed up just a few times. The V call is TRBV4-2, the J call TRBJ1-2; the D is unclear. Germline V gene data show CDR1 as LGHNA and CDR2 as YNFKEQ. CDR3 length: 13 residues. V was shortened by 0 bases and J by 2 bases, with 4 bases between the two germline ends. The DNA for the CDR3 is TGTGCCAGCAGCCAAGATGGGAACTATGGCTACACCTTC. Protein sequence: CASSQDGNYGYTF.

Points on this clone: At one end the junction does not follow the germline gene, possibly because of a read error. The chain links TRBV7-7 to TRBJ2-5; 7 bases match TRBD2. The germline CDR1 and CDR2 sequences are SSHAT and FNYEAQ (reference sequence). The CDR3 length is 17 residues. The chain's CDR3 is CASSTGLTRSGIETQYF. The CDR3 DNA is TGTGCTAGCAGCACGGGACTAACCAGGTCCGGCATAGAGACCCAGTACTTC.

This clone occurred many times. V gene TRBV25-1 combines with J gene TRBJ2-5; D possibly corresponds to TRBD1 (6 bases). CDR1 MGHDK and CDR2 SYGVNS come from the germline V gene. This CDR3 is 16 amino acids long. With 5 bases removed from V and 1 base from J, the gap between germline ends came to 17 bases. This CDR3 is CASSKTSLTGQETQYF. DNA of the CDR3: TGTGCCAGCAGTAAAACTTCCTTGACAGGCCAAGAGACCCAGTACTTC.

The CDR3 sequence is CASSPLAGVPDTQYF. The CDR3 DNA follows: TGTGCCAGCAGTCCACTAGCGGGAGTCCCAGATACGCAGTATTTT. The chain joins TRBV6-5 to TRBJ2-3; 11 bases agree with TRBD2. Per germline, CDR1 MNHEY and CDR2 SVGAGI. The CDR3 extends over 15 amino acids. The ends lost 5 bases at V and 4 bases at J; junction bases unmatched: 5.

This chain uses TRBV11-1 with TRBJ2-2; no clear D. CDR3 length: 16 amino acids. Trimming removed 1 base from V and 3 bases from J, with 12 bases in between. Germline assignment: CDR1 SGHAT and CDR2 FQDESV (reference sequence). The chain's CDR3 is CASSLEGRSHTGELFF. In DNA form, the CDR3 reads TGTGCCAGCAGCTTAGAAGGTCGGAGTCACACCGGGGAGCTGTTTTTT. The whole variable domain, remainder taken from reference TRBV11-1 and TRBJ2-2, is EAEVAQSPRYKITEKSQAVAFWCDPISGHATLYWYRQILGQGPELLVQFQDESVVDDSQLPKDRFSAERLKGVDSTLKIQPAELGDSAMYLCASSLEGRSHTGELFFGEGSRLTVL.

The chain uses TRBV11-2 and TRBJ2-6, with a weak D call TRBD2 (6 bases). There are 16 residues in the CDR3. The germline CDR1 and CDR2 sequences are SGHAT and FQNNGV. Trimming pared 2 bases from V and 4 bases from J, leaving 12 bases between. As DNA, the CDR3 is TGTGCCAGCAGCTTATTTGGGAGGTCCGGGGCCAACGTCCTGACTTTC. Translated: CASSLFGRSGANVLTF.

This chain uses TRBV5-1 with TRBJ1-6; D is undetermined. Germline V CDR1 and CDR2: SGHRS, YFSETQ. The CDR3 length is 15 residues. Trimming stripped 1 base from V and 10 bases from J, with 15 bases between. CDR3 in amino acids: CASSLTSKQESPLHF. CDR3 bases: TGCGCCAGCAGCTTGACGTCAAAGCAGGAGTCACCCCTCCACTTT.

This clone was seen just once. This rearrangement joins TRBV4-2 to TRBJ1-2; D gene uncertain. V was shortened by 0 bases and J by 4 bases, with 12 bases between the two germline ends. The CDR3 consists of 15 residues. Looked up from germline, CDR1 is LGHNA and CDR2 is YNFKEQ. CDR3 nucleotides: TGTGCCAGCAGCCAAGATTGGGGAGGATTCTATGGCTACACCTTC. It yields the protein CASSQDWGGFYGYTF.

This rearrangement joins TRBV19 to TRBJ1-1, with D possibly being TRBD1 (6 bases). The CDR3 length is 15 residues. Germline V lookup: CDR1 LNHDA, CDR2 SQIVND (reference sequence). Deletions cut 1 base from V and 4 bases from J, with 13 bases between. This CDR3 is CASSIGGGQITEAFF. The CDR3 nucleotides are TGTGCCAGTAGTATAGGCGGGGGGCAGATCACTGAAGCTTTCTTT.

This clone was counted a single time. This chain links TRBV19 with TRBJ2-7; D uncertain. In germline, CDR1 is LNHDA, CDR2 SQIVND (reference sequence). This CDR3 spans 14 amino acids. Trimming pared 6 bases from V and 4 bases from J, leaving 16 bases between. The CDR3 nucleotides read TGTGCCAGTAGCACGACCGGGTATGTTTACGAGCAGTACTTC. Translation: CASSTTGYVYEQYF.

V is TRBV27 and J is TRBJ1-2; 8 bases line up with TRBD1. This CDR3 contains 17 residues. The V gene's germline CDR1 is MNHEY and CDR2 SMNVEV (reference sequence). J lost 6 bases, V lost 0 bases, and 12 bases had no gene match. CDR3 protein: CASSLSSSGRGRNGYTF. Written as DNA, the CDR3 is TGTGCCAGCAGTTTATCGTCGTCGGGCAGGGGGCGAAATGGCTACACCTTC.

This chain connects TRBV5-1 to TRBJ1-1; D call uncertain. Germline values: CDR1 SGHRS, CDR2 YFSETQ. Trimming removed 0 bases from V and 5 bases from J, with 17 bases in between. This CDR3 spans 16 amino acids. The CDR3 protein is CASSLGEGGLKTEAFF. CDR3 sequence (DNA): TGCGCCAGCAGCTTGGGCGAGGGAGGGCTTAAGACTGAAGCTTTCTTT.

The chain carries TRBV7-9 and TRBJ1-6; TRBD1 aligns across 7 bases. This CDR3 has 17 amino acids. Looked up from germline, CDR1 is SEHNR and CDR2 is FQNEAQ (reference sequence). V lost 1 base and J lost 0; bases outside the gene matches: 3. CDR3 sequence reads: CASSLGDSSSYNSPLHF. In DNA, the CDR3 is TGTGCCAGCAGCTTAGGGGACAGCAGCTCCTATAATTCACCCCTCCACTTT. The variable domain in full, completed from reference TRBV7-9 and TRBJ1-6, reads DTGVSQNPRHKITKRGQNVTFRCDPISEHNRLYWYRQTLGQGPEFLTYFQNEAQLEKSRLLSDRFSAERPKGSFSTLEIQRTEQGDSAMYLCASSLGDSSSYNSPLHFGNGTRLTVT.

V and J are TRBV7-2 and TRBJ1-2; TRBD1 matches 12 bases. Germline assignment: CDR1 SGHTA and CDR2 FQGNSA. J was trimmed by 4 bases and V by 5 bases; bases with no gene match: 5. There are 15 residues in the CDR3. CDR3 in amino acids: CASSLGTGGAYGYTF. Here the CDR3 DNA reads TGTGCCAGCAGCCTCGGGACAGGGGGCGCCTATGGCTACACCTTC.